Listed below are T cell receptor beta chains from one sample, sequenced in a study of cytomegalovirus exposure and HLA in healthy donors. This table comes from immunoSEQ multiplex PCR, and its TCRdb copy is limited to in-frame clones, with some not included. The profile shows about 210,000 clones, 75% to 80% of them singletons. Sequenced: PBMCs. All receptors come from a male donor in good health and CMV-seronegative. The CDR3 runs from the conserved cysteine through the conserved F or W. Each record gives: J gene, clone size, D gene, V gene, CDR3 protein, CDR3 DNA. D genes are given only for firm matches. Expanded clones get a size class; other rows say once, few or many, or leave the size out.

J: TRBJ1-1
size: -
D: -
V: TRBV11-2
CDR3: CASSGRTDRVNTEAFF
DNA: TGTGCCAGCAGCGGTCGTACAGATCGAGTGAACACTGAAGCTTTCTTT

J: TRBJ1-5
size: once
D: -
V: TRBV1
CDR3: CTSSQDFSGKDSNQPQHF
DNA: TGCACCAGCAGCCAAGACTTCTCGGGGAAAGATAGCAATCAGCCCCAGCATTTT

J: TRBJ1-1
size: -
D: TRBD1
V: TRBV27
CDR3: CASTPQGFAEAFF
DNA: TGTGCCAGCACCCCACAGGGGTTCGCTGAAGCTTTCTTT

J: TRBJ2-3
size: -
D: TRBD1
V: TRBV6-1
CDR3: CASSDRTGGMGDTQYF
DNA: TGTGCCAGCAGTGATCGGACAGGGGGGATGGGAGATACGCAGTATTTT

J: TRBJ1-1
size: -
D: -
V: TRBV7-8
CDR3: CASRPTGRNEAFF
DNA: TGTGCCAGCAGGCCTACAGGGAGAAATGAAGCTTTCTTT

J: TRBJ2-3
size: -
D: TRBD2
V: TRBV5-1
CDR3: CASSLYTSGSTDTQYF
DNA: TGCGCCAGCAGCTTGTATACTAGCGGGAGCACAGATACGCAGTATTTT

J: TRBJ2-5
size: few
D: -
V: TRBV13
CDR3: CASSLEGEETQYF
DNA: TGTGCCAGCAGCTTAGAGGGGGAAGAGACCCAGTACTTC

J: TRBJ2-2
size: -
D: -
V: TRBV5-1
CDR3: CASSWTLRDTGELFF
DNA: TGCGCCAGCAGCTGGACACTCAGGGACACCGGGGAGCTGTTTTTT

J: TRBJ2-3
size: -
D: TRBD1
V: TRBV2
CDR3: CASGGQYTDTQYF
DNA: TGTGCCAGCGGGGGACAGTACACAGATACGCAGTATTTT

J: TRBJ2-1
size: -
D: -
V: TRBV4-3
CDR3: CASSQDRVGAWGNEQFF
DNA: TGCGCCAGCAGCCAAGACAGGGTGGGGGCCTGGGGCAATGAGCAGTTCTTC

J: TRBJ2-7
size: once
D: -
V: TRBV30
CDR3: CAGGLTGSYEQYF
DNA: TGTGCCGGGGGGTTGACGGGGTCCTACGAGCAGTACTTC

J: TRBJ2-7
size: -
D: TRBD1
V: TRBV6-5
CDR3: CASSYLDRGTHEQYF
DNA: TGTGCCAGCAGTTACTTGGACAGGGGAACCCACGAGCAGTACTTC

J: TRBJ1-1
size: -
D: -
V: TRBV19
CDR3: CASSYSPGPNTEAFF
DNA: TGTGCCAGTAGTTATAGTCCAGGGCCGAACACTGAAGCTTTCTTT

J: TRBJ2-5
size: -
D: -
V: TRBV4-2
CDR3: CASSQGGSGETQYF
DNA: TGTGCCAGCAGCCAAGGTGGAAGCGGAGAGACCCAGTACTTC

J: TRBJ2-7
size: -
D: -
V: TRBV10-3
CDR3: CAISVTGELTPHEQYF
DNA: TGTGCCATCAGTGTAACCGGGGAACTTACCCCTCACGAGCAGTACTTC

J: TRBJ2-7
size: -
D: -
V: TRBV12-2
CDR3: CASRLAGGPPYEQYF
DNA: TGTGCAAGTCGCTTAGCCGGAGGTCCCCCCTACGAGCAGTACTTC

J: TRBJ2-1
size: once
D: -
V: TRBV5-4
CDR3: CASRNRDTFSYNEQFF
DNA: TGTGCCAGCAGGAACCGGGACACTTTCTCCTACAATGAGCAGTTCTTC